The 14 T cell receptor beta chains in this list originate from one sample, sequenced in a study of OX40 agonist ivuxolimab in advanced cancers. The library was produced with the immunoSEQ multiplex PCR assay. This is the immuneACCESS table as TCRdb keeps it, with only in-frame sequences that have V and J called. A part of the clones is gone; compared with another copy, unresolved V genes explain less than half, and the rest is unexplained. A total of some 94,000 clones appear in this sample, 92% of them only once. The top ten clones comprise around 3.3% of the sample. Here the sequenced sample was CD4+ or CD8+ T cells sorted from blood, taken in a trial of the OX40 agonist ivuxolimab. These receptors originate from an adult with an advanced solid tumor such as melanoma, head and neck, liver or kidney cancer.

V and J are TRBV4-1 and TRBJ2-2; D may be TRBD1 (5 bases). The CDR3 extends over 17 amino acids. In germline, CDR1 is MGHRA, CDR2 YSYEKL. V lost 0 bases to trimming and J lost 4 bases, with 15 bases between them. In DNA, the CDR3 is TGCGCCAGCAGCCAAGATGGGGCAGGGAAGACCACCGGGGAGCTGTTTTTT. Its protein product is CASSQDGAGKTTGELFF.

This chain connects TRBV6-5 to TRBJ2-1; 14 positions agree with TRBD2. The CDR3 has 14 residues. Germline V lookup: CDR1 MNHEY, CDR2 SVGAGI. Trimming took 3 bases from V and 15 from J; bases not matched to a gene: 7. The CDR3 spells CASSYSTSGRAVFF. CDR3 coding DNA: TGTGCCAGCAGTTATTCGACTAGCGGGAGGGCCGTGTTCTTC.

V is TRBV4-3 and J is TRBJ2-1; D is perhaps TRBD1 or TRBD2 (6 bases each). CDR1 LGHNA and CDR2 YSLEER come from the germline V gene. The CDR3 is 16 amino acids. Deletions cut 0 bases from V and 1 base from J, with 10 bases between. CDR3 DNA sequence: TGCGCCAGCAGCCAAGATAGGAGGGGGTCCTACAATGAGCAGTTCTTC. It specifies CASSQDRRGSYNEQFF.

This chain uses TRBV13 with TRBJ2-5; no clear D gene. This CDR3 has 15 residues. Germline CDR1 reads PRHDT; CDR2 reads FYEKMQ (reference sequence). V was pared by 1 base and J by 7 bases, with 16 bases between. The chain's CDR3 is CASSLESAIVGTQYF. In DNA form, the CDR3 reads TGTGCCAGCAGCTTAGAAAGTGCTATCGTGGGGACCCAGTACTTC.

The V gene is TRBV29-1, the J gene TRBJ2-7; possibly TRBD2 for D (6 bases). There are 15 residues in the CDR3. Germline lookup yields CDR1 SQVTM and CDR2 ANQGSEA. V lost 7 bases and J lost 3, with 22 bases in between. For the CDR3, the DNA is TGCAGCGCCGACGCCCCCGGCCCCGGGGGCTACGAGCAGTACTTC. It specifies CSADAPGPGGYEQYF.

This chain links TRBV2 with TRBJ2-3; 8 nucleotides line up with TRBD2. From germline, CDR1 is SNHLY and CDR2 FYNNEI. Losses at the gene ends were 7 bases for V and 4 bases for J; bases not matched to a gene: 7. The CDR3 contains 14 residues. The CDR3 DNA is TGTGCCAGCAACGGGGGGGCTGTGGCAGATACGCAGTATTTT. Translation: CASNGGAVADTQYF. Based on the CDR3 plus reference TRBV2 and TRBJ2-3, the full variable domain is EPEVTQTPSHQVTQMGQEVILRCVPISNHLYFYWYRQILGQKVEFLVSFYNNEISEKSEIFDDQFSVERPDGSNFTLKIRSTKLEDSAMYFCASNGGAVADTQYFGPGTRLTVL.

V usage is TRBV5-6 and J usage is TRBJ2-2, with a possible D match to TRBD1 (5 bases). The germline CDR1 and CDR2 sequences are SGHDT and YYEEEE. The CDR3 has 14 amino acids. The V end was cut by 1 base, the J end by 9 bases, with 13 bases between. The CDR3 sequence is CASSLNRRGWELFF. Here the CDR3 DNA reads TGTGCCAGCAGCTTGAATCGTAGGGGTTGGGAGCTGTTTTTT.

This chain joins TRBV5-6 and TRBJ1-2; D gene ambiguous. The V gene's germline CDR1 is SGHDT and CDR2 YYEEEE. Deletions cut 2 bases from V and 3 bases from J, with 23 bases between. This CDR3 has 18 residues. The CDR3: CASSFGVSRAPTYYGYTF. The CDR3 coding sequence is TGTGCCAGCAGCTTCGGTGTGAGTAGAGCACCGACTTACTATGGCTACACCTTC.

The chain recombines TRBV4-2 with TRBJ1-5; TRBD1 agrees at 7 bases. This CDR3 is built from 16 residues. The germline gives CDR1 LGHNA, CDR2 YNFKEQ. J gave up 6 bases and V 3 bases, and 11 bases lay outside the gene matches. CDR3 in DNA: TGTGCCAGCAGCCAGGTTGACAGGGAAGGGAGTCAGCCCCAGCATTTT. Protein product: CASSQVDREGSQPQHF.

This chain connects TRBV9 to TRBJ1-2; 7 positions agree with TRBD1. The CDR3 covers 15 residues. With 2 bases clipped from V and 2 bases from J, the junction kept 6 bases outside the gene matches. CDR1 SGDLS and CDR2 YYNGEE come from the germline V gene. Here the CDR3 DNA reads TGTGCCAGCAGCGTCGACAGGGTCGGGAACTATGGCTACACCTTC. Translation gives CASSVDRVGNYGYTF.

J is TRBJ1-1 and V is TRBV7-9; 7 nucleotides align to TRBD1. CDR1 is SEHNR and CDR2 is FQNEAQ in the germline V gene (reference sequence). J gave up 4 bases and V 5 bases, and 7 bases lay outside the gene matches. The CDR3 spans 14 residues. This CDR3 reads CASSPTGVGTEAFF. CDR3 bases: TGTGCCAGCAGCCCCACAGGGGTAGGCACTGAAGCTTTCTTT.

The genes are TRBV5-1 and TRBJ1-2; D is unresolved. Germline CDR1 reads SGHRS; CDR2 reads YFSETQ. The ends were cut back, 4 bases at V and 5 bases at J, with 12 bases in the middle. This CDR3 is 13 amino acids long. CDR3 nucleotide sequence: TGCGCCAGCAGCGACGGGATTCTTTATGGCTACACCTTC. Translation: CASSDGILYGYTF.

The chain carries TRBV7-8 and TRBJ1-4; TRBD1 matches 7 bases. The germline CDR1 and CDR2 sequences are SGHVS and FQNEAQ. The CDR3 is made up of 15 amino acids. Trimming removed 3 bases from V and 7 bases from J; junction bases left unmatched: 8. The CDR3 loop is CASSFTGDRVEKLFF. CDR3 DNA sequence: TGTGCCAGCAGCTTCACAGGGGATCGGGTTGAAAAACTGTTTTTT.

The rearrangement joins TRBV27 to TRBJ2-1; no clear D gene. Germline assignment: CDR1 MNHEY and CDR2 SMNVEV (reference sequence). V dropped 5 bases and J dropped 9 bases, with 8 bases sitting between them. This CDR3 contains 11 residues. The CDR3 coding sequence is TGTGCCAGCAGTGGCCCGGTTGAGCAGTTCTTC. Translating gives CASSGPVEQFF.